The 18 T cell receptor beta chains presented below share a single source sample, sequenced in a study of cytomegalovirus exposure and HLA in healthy donors. The PCR made use of 60 Vbeta and 13 Jbeta primers. Assay used: immunoSEQ multiplex PCR; TCRdb lists only in-frame clones, some missing. Of about 130,000 clones listed, about three quarters are singletons. Specimen: PBMCs. All receptors come from a woman aged 40 to 49 in good health and CMV-seronegative.

The J gene is TRBJ2-7, the V gene TRBV6-1; 11 positions agree with TRBD1. The CDR3 contains 14 residues. Germline V CDR1 and CDR2: MNHNS, SASEGT. J lost 8 bases, V lost 5 bases, and 8 bases had no gene match. CDR3 protein: CASSLPGQGDQQYF. The DNA for the CDR3 is TGTGCCAGCAGTCTCCCGGGACAGGGGGATCAGCAGTACTTC.

CDR3 region: CASSVSGGASGELFF. The CDR3 DNA sequence: TGTGCCAGCAGTGTGAGCGGGGGGGCCTCCGGGGAGCTGTTTTTT. V gene TRBV5-4 combines with J gene TRBJ2-2; 10 nucleotides match TRBD2. The CDR3 consists of 15 residues. CDR1 is SGHNT, CDR2 YYREEE, per germline (reference sequence). Trimming removed 5 bases from V and 6 bases from J; junction bases left unmatched: 7.

This clone appeared once. One junction end does not reproduce the germline sequence, and a read error may be involved. The chain employs TRBV19 and TRBJ2-4; a weak D match, TRBD1 (8 bases). CDR3 length: 14 residues. Germline assignment: CDR1 LNHDA and CDR2 SQIVND (reference sequence). The CDR3 region is CASCRTGRENSQYF. In DNA form, the CDR3 reads TGTGCCAGCTGCCGGACAGGGAGGGAAAACAGTCAGTACTTC.

The chain uses TRBV7-3 and TRBJ1-1, with a tentative D call TRBD1 (6 bases). CDR3 length: 14 amino acids. The germline V and J ends were trimmed by 2 bases and 1 base, with 8 bases remaining between them. Germline CDR1 reads SGHTA; CDR2 reads FQGTGA. The CDR3 loop is CASSLQGRNTEAFF. CDR3 nucleotide sequence: TGTGCCAGCAGCTTACAGGGGAGGAACACTGAAGCTTTCTTT. Full variable domain (remainder filled in from reference TRBV7-3 and TRBJ1-1): GAGVSQTPSNKVTEKGKYVELRCDPISGHTALYWYRQSLGQGPEFLIYFQGTGAADDSGLPNDRFFAVRPEGSVSTLKIQRTERGDSAVYLCASSLQGRNTEAFFGQGTRLTVV.

The gene calls are TRBV28 and TRBJ1-4, with 8 bases matching TRBD1. The CDR3 contains 17 residues. V lost 8 bases and J lost 4; bases outside the gene matches: 15. Germline V gene sequence: CDR1 MDHEN, CDR2 SYDVKM. The CDR3: CASGSQGARPVNEKLFF. The CDR3 coding sequence is TGTGCCAGCGGTTCCCAGGGGGCGCGTCCAGTTAATGAAAAACTGTTTTTT. Complete variable domain (other parts from reference TRBV28 and TRBJ1-4): DVKVTQSSRYLVKRTGEKVFLECVQDMDHENMFWYRQDPGLGLRLIYFSYDVKMKEKGDIPEGYSVSREKKERFSLILESASTNQTSMYLCASGSQGARPVNEKLFFGSGTQLSVL.

J is TRBJ2-5 and V is TRBV25-1, with TRBD1 as a possible D gene (6 bases). In germline, CDR1 is MGHDK, CDR2 SYGVNS. Trimming removed 9 bases from V and 0 bases from J, with 17 bases in between. There are 15 residues in the CDR3. Here the CDR3 DNA reads TGTGCCAGTACTATAACAGGGCTAGACCAAGAGACCCAGTACTTC. It codes for CASTITGLDQETQYF.

V usage is TRBV7-9 and J usage is TRBJ1-1, with TRBD1 as a possible D gene (5 bases). Per the germline V gene, CDR1 is SEHNR and CDR2 is FQNEAQ (reference sequence). V lost 1 base and J lost 4, with 22 bases in between. The CDR3 spans 18 residues. CDR3 sequence (DNA): TGTGCCAGCAGCTTAGAGAGGACACATAATCCCCTGTCCACTGAAGCTTTCTTT. Its translation: CASSLERTHNPLSTEAFF.

The chain links TRBV7-9 to TRBJ1-3; 7 nucleotides match TRBD1. The V and J ends lost 5 bases and 1 base, in that order; junction bases with no gene match: 8. The CDR3 spans 16 residues. Germline V CDR1 and CDR2: SEHNR, FQNEAQ (reference sequence). CDR3 protein: CASSPGTDISGNTIYF. The CDR3 DNA sequence: TGTGCCAGCAGCCCCGGGACAGATATTTCTGGAAACACCATATATTTT.

This sequence joins TRBV6-5 and TRBJ1-1, with D hard to call. Per germline, CDR1 MNHEY and CDR2 SVGAGI. Trimming left V 0 bases short and J 0 bases short, with 11 bases between. The CDR3 consists of 16 residues. The chain's CDR3 is CASSYSAGWLNTEAFF. CDR3 nucleotide sequence: TGTGCCAGCAGTTACTCGGCAGGCTGGCTGAACACTGAAGCTTTCTTT.

The V and J genes are TRBV6-6 and TRBJ1-1; D may be TRBD1 (5 bases). This CDR3 has 14 amino acids. Germline V gene lookup returns CDR1 MNHNY and CDR2 SVGAGI (reference sequence). V shed 5 bases and J shed 9 bases, with 19 bases lying between them. CDR3 nucleotides: TGTGCCAGCAGTCAAGAATCAAGAAGGGGTAAAGCTTTCTTT. Translating it yields CASSQESRRGKAFF.

The rearrangement joins TRBV4-2 to TRBJ2-2; D is possibly TRBD2 (6 bases). V lost 1 base and J lost 0, with 21 bases in between. Germline values: CDR1 LGHNA, CDR2 YNFKEQ. The CDR3 has 20 amino acids. The CDR3 region is CASSQVGELAPRSNTGELFF. Written as DNA, the CDR3 is TGTGCCAGCAGCCAAGTTGGCGAGCTAGCGCCCCGCTCGAACACCGGGGAGCTGTTTTTT.

The sample holds one count of this clone. V and J are TRBV5-4 and TRBJ2-3; 9 bases fit TRBD1. Germline values: CDR1 SGHNT, CDR2 YYREEE (reference sequence). V lost 5 bases, J lost 0 bases, and 4 bases stayed unmatched. The CDR3 extends over 15 amino acids. The CDR3 DNA follows: TGTGCCAGCAGGCCACAGGGGGCGAGCACAGATACGCAGTATTTT. Its translation: CASRPQGASTDTQYF. Based on the CDR3 plus reference TRBV5-4 and TRBJ2-3, the full variable domain is ETGVTQSPTHLIKTRGQQVTLRCSSQSGHNTVSWYQQALGQGPQFIFQYYREEENGRGNFPPRFSGLQFPNYSSELNVNALELDDSALYLCASRPQGASTDTQYFGPGTRLTVL.

The rearrangement uses TRBV11-1 and TRBJ2-1; the match to TRBD2 covers 8 bases. Germline-derived CDR1 and CDR2 are SGHAT and FQDESV (reference sequence). CDR3 size: 15 residues. Unmatched junction bases numbered 7, after V lost 6 bases and J lost 3 bases. CDR3 coding DNA: TGTGCCAGCAGTCAGAGCGGGAGTCTCTACAATGAGCAGTTCTTC. Translation gives CASSQSGSLYNEQFF.

Turning to this clone: Compared with germline, one end of the junction differs, possibly owing to a read error. The chain links TRBV5-1 to TRBJ2-6; D may be TRBD1 (5 bases). Looked up from germline, CDR1 is SGHRS and CDR2 is YFSETQ. CDR3 length equals 17 residues. CDR3 sequence reads: CASSLLPDPTGANGLTF. CDR3 DNA: TGCGCCAGCAGCTTGCTCCCCGACCCGACTGGGGCCAACGGCCTGACTTTC.

The table lists this clone with a few counts. The chain links TRBV27 to TRBJ2-6; D might be TRBD2 (6 bases). V was cut by 11 bases and J by 2 bases, with 13 bases left in between. There are 14 residues in the CDR3. Per germline, CDR1 MNHEY and CDR2 SMNVEV (reference sequence). CDR3 in DNA: TGTGCCCCGGGGGAGTGGACTGGGGCCAACGTCCTGACTTTC. This encodes CAPGEWTGANVLTF.

The chain has TRBV6-6 and TRBJ2-5, with D possibly matching TRBD1 (6 bases). From germline, CDR1 is MNHNY and CDR2 SVGAGI (reference sequence). V lost 2 bases to trimming and J lost 2 bases, with 15 bases between them. The length of the CDR3 is 16 residues. In nucleotides, the CDR3 is TGTGCCAGCAGTTACGGTAGAGGGGGTTCTCAAGAGACCCAGTACTTC. Translated, it gives CASSYGRGGSQETQYF.

J is TRBJ1-1 and V is TRBV21-1; TRBD1 is the table's D call, not checked against the DNA. TRBV21-1 is recorded as a pseudogene. CDR3 size: 18 residues. This chain's CDR3 is CASSNPGLEEGPNTEAFF. DNA of the CDR3: TGTGCCAGCAGCAACCCAGGGCTCGAGGAAGGCCCGAACACTGAAGCTTTCTTT.

This clone was counted between two and nine times. The chain employs TRBV5-6 and TRBJ2-2; D remains ambiguous. The CDR3 extends over 14 amino acids. The germline CDR1 and CDR2 sequences are SGHDT and YYEEEE. V was trimmed by 2 bases and J by 7 bases, leaving 12 bases between them. In nucleotides, the CDR3 is TGTGCCAGCAGCTTCTACGCTTTGCGCGGGGAGCTGTTTTTT. This translates into CASSFYALRGELFF.